These 19 T cell receptor beta chains were sequenced from one sample in a study of blood T cell repertoires in COVID-19. TCRdb keeps only in-frame clones here, not all; method: immunoSEQ multiplex PCR. Of hundreds of thousands of clones in the sample, about 80% were seen once. The specimen sequenced was peripheral blood. These receptors all come from a woman older than 75 with acute or convalescent COVID-19.

A single count supports this clone. This chain uses TRBV10-3 with TRBJ2-7; 9 positions match TRBD1. The CDR3 is made up of 16 amino acids. V was clipped by 0 bases and J by 8 bases; unmatched bases: 11. The germline gives CDR1 ENHRY, CDR2 SYGVKD. In nucleotides, the CDR3 is TGTGCCATCAGTGAGTCGAGGACAGGGGATCTTACTAAGCAGTACTTC. This gives the protein CAISESRTGDLTKQYF.

The V and J genes are TRBV2 and TRBJ2-6; a weak D match, TRBD2 (6 bases). From germline, CDR1 is SNHLY and CDR2 FYNNEI. CDR3 length: 17 residues. V was clipped by 6 bases and J by 0 bases, with 15 bases between them. The CDR3, as DNA: TGTGCCAGCAGCCCTGGGGGAGGCCTCTCTGGGGCCAACGTCCTGACTTTC. Amino acid sequence: CASSPGGGLSGANVLTF.

This clone was seen only a few times. The chain is built from TRBV5-4 and TRBJ1-3, with D maybe TRBD1 (5 bases). Trimming cost V 4 bases and J 0 bases, with 11 bases left between them. The germline V gene encodes CDR1 SGHNT and CDR2 YYREEE (reference sequence). The CDR3 contains 15 residues. For the CDR3, the DNA is TGTGCCAGCAGCAGACGGGGGGTCTCTGGAAACACCATATATTTT. This encodes CASSRRGVSGNTIYF.

V usage is TRBV7-3 and J usage is TRBJ2-1; 10 positions agree with TRBD2. V lost 4 bases to trimming and J lost 4 bases; unmatched junction nucleotides: 4. CDR3 length: 15 residues. From germline, CDR1 is SGHTA and CDR2 FQGTGA. The CDR3 region has the DNA TGTGCCAGCAGCTCAGCGGGGGGGTTGTACAATGAGCAGTTCTTC. As protein: CASSSAGGLYNEQFF.

On this clone itself: At one of its ends the junction is not consistent with the germline gene, which may arise from a read error. V and J are TRBV3-1 (or the pseudogene TRBV3-2) and TRBJ2-1; 7 bases fit TRBD2. This CDR3 has 13 amino acids. The V gene's germline CDR1 is LGHDT and CDR2 YNNKEL (reference sequence). CDR3 coding DNA: TGTGCCAGCAGCCAAACCACCGGACTAGATAGCGTCTTC. Translation: CASSQTTGLDSVF.

The rearrangement joins TRBV7-9 to TRBJ2-1, with 7 bases identical to TRBD2. CDR1 and CDR2 (germline): SEHNR, FQNEAQ (reference sequence). This CDR3 is 15 amino acids long. The V gene end was trimmed by 5 bases and the J gene end by 2 bases; junction bases not matched to a gene: 6. The CDR3 nucleotides are TGTGCCAGCAGCCAGCGGGGTGGGCCCTACAATGAGCAGTTCTTC. It is translated as CASSQRGGPYNEQFF.

The sample holds one count of this clone. The rearrangement uses TRBV19 and TRBJ1-2, with TRBD1 matching 7 bases. Germline loops: CDR1 LNHDA, CDR2 SQIVND (reference sequence). J lost 2 bases, V lost 7 bases, and 7 bases had no gene match. The CDR3 totals 14 residues. Here the CDR3 DNA reads TGTGCCAGTATGTCTCAGGGGGAAAACTATGGCTACACCTTC. The encoded protein is CASMSQGENYGYTF.

J is TRBJ2-5 and V is TRBV7-8, with 7 positions matching TRBD1. The length of the CDR3 is 15 residues. The germline V gene encodes CDR1 SGHVS and CDR2 FQNEAQ. The trim removed 5 bases at V and 2 bases at J, leaving 8 bases unmatched. CDR3 nucleotides: TGTGCCAGCAGCCCGGGACAGAACCGACAAGAGACCCAGTACTTC. Translation: CASSPGQNRQETQYF.

This clone was picked up one time. The chain joins TRBV2 to TRBJ1-5; 10 bases are shared with TRBD1. After removal of 4 bases from V and 6 bases from J, the junction contained 9 bases not matched to a gene. CDR1 SNHLY and CDR2 FYNNEI come from the germline V gene. The CDR3 is 16 amino acids. The CDR3 DNA sequence: TGTGCCAGCAGTGGGAACCGGGACAGGGGATTTCAGCCCCAGCATTTT. It codes for CASSGNRDRGFQPQHF. The full variable domain, its missing parts supplied by reference TRBV2 and TRBJ1-5, is EPEVTQTPSHQVTQMGQEVILRCVPISNHLYFYWYRQILGQKVEFLVSFYNNEISEKSEIFDDQFSVERPDGSNFTLKIRSTKLEDSAMYFCASSGNRDRGFQPQHFGDGTRLSIL.

The chain combines TRBV7-9 with TRBJ1-6; 8 bases fit TRBD1. CDR3 length: 15 amino acids. Per the germline V gene, CDR1 is SEHNR and CDR2 is FQNEAQ (reference sequence). Unmatched junction bases numbered 9, after V lost 6 bases and J lost 8 bases. The CDR3 DNA reads as TGTGCCAGCAGTCCCGGACAGGGCAGGGATTCACCCCTCCACTTT. Its protein product is CASSPGQGRDSPLHF.

The rearrangement joins TRBV2 to TRBJ1-1; D unresolved. The germline V gene encodes CDR1 SNHLY and CDR2 FYNNEI. V lost 10 bases, J lost 4 bases, and 19 bases lay in between. The CDR3 has 14 residues. DNA of the CDR3: TGTGCCACCACCTCTTGGGTCGGAGGCACTGAAGCTTTCTTT. It translates to CATTSWVGGTEAFF.

The V and J genes are TRBV2 and TRBJ2-5; TRBD2 aligns across 12 bases. Germline V CDR1 and CDR2: SNHLY, FYNNEI. V was clipped by 10 bases and J by 5 bases; unmatched bases: 11. The CDR3 sequence is 15 residues long. DNA for the CDR3: TGTGCCACAAGACTAGCGGGGGCCCGGCAGGAGACCCAGTACTTC. It translates to CATRLAGARQETQYF.

This chain links TRBV7-6 with TRBJ1-6; D might be TRBD1 (6 bases). CDR1 and CDR2 from the germline V gene are SGHVS and FNYEAQ. With 1 base removed from V and 7 bases from J, the gap between germline ends came to 14 bases. The CDR3 consists of 16 residues. This CDR3 reads CASSLEVQGVNSPLHF. CDR3 in DNA: TGTGCCAGCAGCTTAGAAGTACAGGGAGTAAATTCACCCCTCCACTTT.

The chain links TRBV24-1 to TRBJ2-5, with a weak D call TRBD2 (5 bases). This CDR3 spans 12 amino acids. With 4 bases removed from V and 5 bases from J, the gap between germline ends came to 7 bases. Germline values: CDR1 KGHDR, CDR2 SFDVKD. The chain's CDR3 is CATSDRRETQYF. Here the CDR3 DNA reads TGTGCCACCAGTGACCGGAGGGAGACCCAGTACTTC.

V usage is TRBV3-1 (or the pseudogene TRBV3-2) and J usage is TRBJ1-1, with a tentative D call TRBD1 (6 bases). The CDR3 is made up of 16 amino acids. The ends were cut back, 4 bases at V and 0 bases at J, with 15 bases in the middle. Germline loops: CDR1 LGHDT, CDR2 YNNKEL (reference sequence). The CDR3 region has the DNA TGTGCCAGCAGCCTATCACCGGGACAAGTGAACACTGAAGCTTTCTTT. Its translation is CASSLSPGQVNTEAFF.

This chain connects TRBV19 to TRBJ1-3, with unresolved D. V was cut by 2 bases and J by 1 base, with 6 bases left in between. Germline V gives CDR1 LNHDA, CDR2 SQIVND (reference sequence). The CDR3 is made up of 14 amino acids. In DNA, the CDR3 is TGTGCCAGTAGTATATCCCCATCTGGAAACACCATATATTTT. Its translation is CASSISPSGNTIYF. Filled out from reference TRBV19 and TRBJ1-3, the complete variable domain reads DGGITQSPKYLFRKEGQNVTLSCEQNLNHDAMYWYRQDPGQGLRLIYYSQIVNDFQKGDIAEGYSVSREKKESFPLTVTSAQKNPTAFYLCASSISPSGNTIYFGEGSWLTVV.

The chain couples TRBV4-1 to TRBJ1-6, with a possible D match to TRBD1 (5 bases). V was trimmed by 0 bases and J by 4 bases, leaving 10 bases between them. The germline V gene encodes CDR1 MGHRA and CDR2 YSYEKL. This CDR3 contains 16 residues. CDR3 DNA sequence: TGCGCCAGCAGCCAAGAACTGACAGCTTATAATTCACCCCTCCACTTT. Its translation: CASSQELTAYNSPLHF.

This rearrangement joins TRBV3-1 (or the pseudogene TRBV3-2) to TRBJ1-1, with TRBD1 matching over 9 bases. The CDR3 is 14 amino acids. Germline V gene data show CDR1 as LGHDT and CDR2 as YNNKEL (reference sequence). V lost 3 bases and J lost 4; bases outside the gene matches: 3. Written as DNA, the CDR3 is TGTGCCAGCAGCCATGGGACAGGGACCACTGAAGCTTTCTTT. Protein: CASSHGTGTTEAFF.

V and J are TRBV9 and TRBJ2-7, with a tentative D call TRBD2 (6 bases). V lost 0 bases and J lost 5, with 12 bases in between. The CDR3 spans 14 residues. Germline loops: CDR1 SGDLS, CDR2 YYNGEE. Written as DNA, the CDR3 is TGTGCCAGCAGCGTAGCCGGGGGAGAAAACGAGCAGTACTTC. This codes for CASSVAGGENEQYF.